The sequence of this T cell receptor (beta chain) was determined in a study of T cell responses to AZD1222 COVID-19 vaccine. TCRdb's table, derived via immunoSEQ multiplex PCR, lists solely in-frame clones and lacks some. The sample holds some 180,000 clones, around nine tenths seen once. The CDR3 is 15 amino acids. Germline V gene sequence: CDR1 SGHNT, CDR2 YYREEE (reference sequence). V lost 0 bases and J lost 3; bases outside the gene matches: 5. Sample: peripheral blood, taken on day 0 of AZD1222 vaccination. The clonotype originates from an adult in good health. The V and J genes are TRBV5-4 and TRBJ2-7; 8 nucleotides align to TRBD2. The CDR3 bases are TGTGCCAGCAGCTTGGGACTAGCGATGGACTACGAGCAGTACTTC. It specifies CASSLGLAMDYEQYF.